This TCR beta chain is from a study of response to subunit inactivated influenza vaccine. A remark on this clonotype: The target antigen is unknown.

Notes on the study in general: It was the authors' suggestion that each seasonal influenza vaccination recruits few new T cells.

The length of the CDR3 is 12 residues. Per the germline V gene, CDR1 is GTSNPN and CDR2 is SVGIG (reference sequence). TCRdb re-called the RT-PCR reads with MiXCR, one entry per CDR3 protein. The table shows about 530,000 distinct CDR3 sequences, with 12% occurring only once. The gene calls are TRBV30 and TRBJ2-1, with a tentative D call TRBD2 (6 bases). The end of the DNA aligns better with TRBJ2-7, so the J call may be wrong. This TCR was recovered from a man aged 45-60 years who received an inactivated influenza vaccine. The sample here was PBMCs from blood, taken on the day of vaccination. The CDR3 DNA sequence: TGTGCCTTGGGACTGGGTTCCAATGAGCAGTACTTC. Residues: CALGLGSNEQYF.